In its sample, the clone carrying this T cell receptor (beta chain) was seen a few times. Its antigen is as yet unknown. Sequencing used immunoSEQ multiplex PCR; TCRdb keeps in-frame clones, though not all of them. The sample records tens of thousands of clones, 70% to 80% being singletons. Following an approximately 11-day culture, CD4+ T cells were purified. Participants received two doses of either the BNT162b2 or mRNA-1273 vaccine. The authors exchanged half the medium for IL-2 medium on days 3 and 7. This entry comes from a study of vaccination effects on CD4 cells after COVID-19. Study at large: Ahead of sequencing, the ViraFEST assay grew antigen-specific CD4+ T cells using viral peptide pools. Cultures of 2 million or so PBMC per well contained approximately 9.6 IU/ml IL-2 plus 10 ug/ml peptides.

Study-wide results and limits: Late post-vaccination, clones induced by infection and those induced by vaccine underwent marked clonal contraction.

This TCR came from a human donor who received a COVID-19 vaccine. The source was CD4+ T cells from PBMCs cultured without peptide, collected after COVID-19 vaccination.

The CDR3 DNA follows: TGTGCCAGTAGGACCGGGACAGGGGAAGAAAAACTGTTTTTT. Encoded protein: CASRTGTGEEKLFF. V and J are TRBV19 and TRBJ1-4; 10 bases are shared with TRBD1. Germline V gives CDR1 LNHDA, CDR2 SQIVND (reference sequence). The trim removed 6 bases at V and 8 bases at J, leaving 6 bases unmatched. The CDR3 is 14 residues long.